These T cell receptor beta chains were read from a single sample in a study of cytomegalovirus exposure and HLA in healthy donors. Assay: immunoSEQ multiplex PCR; the TCRdb copy retains only in-frame clones and omits some. The sample holds fewer than 250,000 clones, about 79% seen once. The sequencing sample was made of PBMCs. The origin of the receptors is a male donor in good health and CMV-seronegative. CDR3s include the opening cysteine and the closing phenylalanine or tryptophan. The order of the fields is J gene, CDR3 length, clone size, D gene, V gene, CDR3 DNA, CDR3 protein. The D gene is left open where the match is weak. Clone size is given for some rows only: seen once, a few or many times, or a class if the clone is expanded.

J: TRBJ2-3; length: 15; size: NA; D: NA; V: TRBV7-3; DNA: TGTGCCAGCAGCCTAGGCGGGGCCTACACAGATACGCAGTATTTT; CDR3: CASSLGGAYTDTQYF
J: TRBJ2-7; length: 14; size: NA; D: TRBD2; V: TRBV2; DNA: TGTGCCAGCACCAGGAGCGGGAGTTTCGACGAGCAGTACTTC; CDR3: CASTRSGSFDEQYF
J: TRBJ2-1; length: 15; size: NA; D: NA; V: TRBV5-6; DNA: TGTGCCAGCAGCTTGTCTGCGGTTTCCTACAATGAGCAGTTCTTC; CDR3: CASSLSAVSYNEQFF
J: TRBJ2-5; length: 14; size: NA; D: NA; V: TRBV5-1; DNA: TGCGCCAGCAGCGAGACTAGTAGTCAAGAGACCCAGTACTTC; CDR3: CASSETSSQETQYF
J: TRBJ1-6; length: 15; size: NA; D: NA; V: TRBV28; DNA: TGTGCCAGCAGGAACCGGGACACTAAGGCGTCACCCCTCCACTTT; CDR3: CASRNRDTKASPLHF
J: TRBJ2-5; length: 15; size: NA; D: NA; V: TRBV5-8; DNA: TGTGCCAGCAGCTTACTTTCCGGGAGTCAGGGGACCCAGTACTTC; CDR3: CASSLLSGSQGTQYF
J: TRBJ2-3; length: 13; size: NA; D: TRBD2; V: TRBV19; DNA: TGTGCCAGTACTCTAGCGGGTGCAGATACGCAGTATTTT; CDR3: CASTLAGADTQYF
J: TRBJ2-1; length: 15; size: NA; D: TRBD2; V: TRBV6-5; DNA: TGTGCCAGCAGTTACTACAGCGGGAGGAAAGATGAGCAGTTCTTC; CDR3: CASSYYSGRKDEQFF
J: TRBJ2-5; length: 14; size: NA; D: TRBD2; V: TRBV29-1; DNA: TGCAGCGTTGAAGCACTAGCGGGGCAAGAGACCCAGTACTTC; CDR3: CSVEALAGQETQYF
J: TRBJ1-1; length: 15; size: few; D: NA; V: TRBV28; DNA: TGTGCCAGCAGTTTTGGGGCTCCCATGAACACTGAAGCTTTCTTT; CDR3: CASSFGAPMNTEAFF
J: TRBJ2-1; length: 17; size: once; D: NA; V: TRBV21-1; DNA: TGTGCCAGCAGCAAAAGCCCCGGGGTGAGCTCCTACAATGAGCAGTTCTTC; CDR3: CASSKSPGVSSYNEQFF
J: TRBJ2-7; length: 12; size: NA; D: NA; V: TRBV28; DNA: TGTGCCAGCAGTTCCCCGGGGTACGAGCAGTACTTC; CDR3: CASSSPGYEQYF
J: TRBJ2-1; length: 12; size: NA; D: NA; V: TRBV9; DNA: TGTGCCAGCGGGGGCAGGGGCGGTGAGCAGTTCTTC; CDR3: CASGGRGGEQFF
J: TRBJ2-7; length: 14; size: NA; D: TRBD1; V: TRBV28; DNA: TGTGCCAGCAGTTTATTCGACAGGGCTGGCGAGCAGTACTTC; CDR3: CASSLFDRAGEQYF
J: TRBJ2-2; length: 14; size: NA; D: TRBD1; V: TRBV7-2; DNA: TGTGCCAGCAAGAGGCAGGGGGAGATCGGGGAGCTGTTTTTT; CDR3: CASKRQGEIGELFF
J: TRBJ1-4; length: 17; size: few; D: TRBD1; V: TRBV18; DNA: TGTGCCAGCTCACCGCGACAGGGTGTTGCAACTAATGAAAAACTGTTTTTT; CDR3: CASSPRQGVATNEKLFF
J: TRBJ1-5; length: 16; size: NA; D: TRBD1; V: TRBV28; DNA: TGTGCCAGCAGGCACACAGGGGGCCGTCGGAATCAGCCCCAGCATTTT; CDR3: CASRHTGGRRNQPQHF
J: TRBJ1-1; length: 13; size: few; D: NA; V: TRBV5-1; DNA: TGCGCCAGCAGCGGGCAGGAGGGCACTGAAGCTTTCTTT; CDR3: CASSGQEGTEAFF
J: TRBJ2-7; length: 15; size: once; D: TRBD1; V: TRBV11-3; DNA: TGTGCCAGCAGCCCACAATCTGGACAGGGTGACGAGCAGTACTTC; CDR3: CASSPQSGQGDEQYF
J: TRBJ1-2; length: 11; size: NA; D: NA; V: TRBV2; DNA: TGTGCCAGCACCTCGGTCAATGGCTACACCTTC; CDR3: CASTSVNGYTF
J: TRBJ2-1; length: 16; size: NA; D: TRBD2; V: TRBV4-3; DNA: TGCGCCAGCAGCCAAGATCGGGGGGTCCCCTACAATGAGCAGTTCTTC; CDR3: CASSQDRGVPYNEQFF
J: TRBJ2-7; length: 16; size: NA; D: TRBD1; V: TRBV5-1; DNA: TGCGCCAGCAGCTTGGCCTCGGACAGGATACACTACGAGCAGTACTTC; CDR3: CASSLASDRIHYEQYF
J: TRBJ2-5; length: 17; size: NA; D: TRBD2; V: TRBV5-1; DNA: TGCGCCAGCAGCTACCCTAGCGGGGGGCCCGCCCAAGAGACCCAGTACTTC; CDR3: CASSYPSGGPAQETQYF
J: TRBJ1-1; length: 14; size: NA; D: NA; V: TRBV6-6; DNA: TGTGCCAGCAGTTACGTGGGGGGGAACACTGAAGCTTTCTTT; CDR3: CASSYVGGNTEAFF
J: TRBJ2-5; length: 14; size: once; D: TRBD2; V: TRBV15; DNA: TGTGCCACCAGCAGATCGGGGGGACAAGAGACCCAGTACTTC; CDR3: CATSRSGGQETQYF
J: TRBJ2-3; length: 14; size: NA; D: TRBD2; V: TRBV7-7; DNA: TGTGCTAGCAGCCAAGCTGCGGGAGGAGGTACGCAGTATTTT; CDR3: CASSQAAGGGTQYF
J: TRBJ2-5; length: 16; size: NA; D: TRBD2; V: TRBV9; DNA: TGTGCCAGCAGCGTAGGGACTAGCGGGGCCCAAGAGACCCAGTACTTC; CDR3: CASSVGTSGAQETQYF
J: TRBJ1-4; length: 14; size: NA; D: NA; V: TRBV23-1; DNA: TGCGCCAGCAGGATGAGGGCCGTTAATGAAAAACTGTTTTTT; CDR3: CASRMRAVNEKLFF
J: TRBJ2-7; length: 12; size: NA; D: NA; V: TRBV18; DNA: TGTGCCAGCTCACCGACTAAATACGAGCAGTACTTC; CDR3: CASSPTKYEQYF
J: TRBJ1-1; length: 14; size: NA; D: NA; V: TRBV28; DNA: TGTGCCAGCAAAATCCAGGGGCCAGGGGTTGAAGCTTTCTTT; CDR3: CASKIQGPGVEAFF
J: TRBJ2-5; length: 12; size: NA; D: NA; V: TRBV9; DNA: TGTGCCAGCAGCGCCCCCCGAGAGACCCAGTACTTC; CDR3: CASSAPRETQYF
J: TRBJ2-7; length: 13; size: NA; D: NA; V: TRBV6-5; DNA: TGTGCCAGCGGGTTGACAGTTTCCTACGAGCAGTACTTC; CDR3: CASGLTVSYEQYF
J: TRBJ2-1; length: 16; size: NA; D: TRBD2; V: TRBV6-5; DNA: TGTGCCAGCAGTTACGGGACTAGCGGGGGGTACAATGAGCAGTTCTTC; CDR3: CASSYGTSGGYNEQFF
J: TRBJ2-3; length: 15; size: NA; D: TRBD2; V: TRBV9; DNA: TGTGCCAGCAGCCTAGCGGGAGGGCTAACAGATACGCAGTATTTT; CDR3: CASSLAGGLTDTQYF
J: TRBJ1-6; length: 14; size: NA; D: NA; V: TRBV27; DNA: TGTGCCAGCAGTCTCCGGGTCCAAAATTCACCCCTCCACTTT; CDR3: CASSLRVQNSPLHF
J: TRBJ1-2; length: 14; size: NA; D: TRBD1; V: TRBV28; DNA: TGTGCCAGCAGACTAACCGGGACAGGTTATGGCTACACCTTC; CDR3: CASRLTGTGYGYTF
J: TRBJ2-7; length: 11; size: NA; D: TRBD1; V: TRBV28; DNA: TGTGCCAGCAGTTCCGGACAGGAGTTGTACTTC; CDR3: CASSSGQELYF
J: TRBJ2-1; length: 14; size: NA; D: NA; V: TRBV7-3; DNA: TGTGCCAGCAGCTTAACCAGCGACTACAATGAGCAGTTCTTC; CDR3: CASSLTSDYNEQFF
J: TRBJ2-5; length: 15; size: few; D: NA; V: TRBV19; DNA: TGTGCCAGTAGTAGGGAGTCCGGGATTGGGGTGCCCCAGTACTTC; CDR3: CASSRESGIGVPQYF
J: TRBJ2-2; length: 16; size: NA; D: NA; V: TRBV7-9; DNA: TGTTCCAGCAGCTTACTTCAGATAGCCAACACCGGGGAGCTGTTTTTT; CDR3: CSSSLLQIANTGELFF
J: TRBJ2-7; length: 14; size: NA; D: TRBD1; V: TRBV7-6; DNA: TGTGCCAGCAGCTTATCACAGGGGACCTACGAGCAGTACTTC; CDR3: CASSLSQGTYEQYF
J: TRBJ2-3; length: 16; size: NA; D: NA; V: TRBV19; DNA: TGTGCCAGTAACAGGGAAGGACAGCGATACACAGATACGCAGTATTTT; CDR3: CASNREGQRYTDTQYF
J: TRBJ2-5; length: 13; size: NA; D: NA; V: TRBV27; DNA: TGTGCCAGCCGTCAGGGAGGTCTACAGACCCAGTACTTC; CDR3: CASRQGGLQTQYF
J: TRBJ2-2; length: 16; size: NA; D: NA; V: TRBV5-4; DNA: TGTGCCAGCAGGCGAGGGGACAAAACGAACACCGGGGAGCTGTTTTTT; CDR3: CASRRGDKTNTGELFF
J: TRBJ1-4; length: 14; size: few; D: NA; V: TRBV5-4; DNA: TGTGCCAGCAGCATCCTTGAGGAAAGCGCAAAACTGTTTTTT; CDR3: CASSILEESAKLFF
J: TRBJ2-7; length: 17; size: few; D: TRBD1; V: TRBV5-8; DNA: TGTGCCAGCAGCTTGGTGGCGGGGACAGGGGATTTCCACGAGCAGTACTTC; CDR3: CASSLVAGTGDFHEQYF